Shown below are 20 T cell receptor beta chains from a single sample sequenced in a study of T cell repertoires in cytomegalovirus infection. Each CDR3 protein is one row after TCRdb ran MiXCR on the reads. This table has some 100,000 distinct CDR3 sequences, less than 25% appearing once. Material for sequencing was CD8+ T cells from PBMCs. The receptors were gathered from a human donor in good health (CMV status not recorded). Some clones in this sample may be carry-over from other donors' samples.

The chain links TRBV4-3 to TRBJ2-1; TRBD1 aligns across 9 bases. CDR1 is LGHNA, CDR2 YSLEER, per germline. The CDR3 consists of 16 residues. The V and J ends lost 3 bases and 7 bases, in that order; junction bases with no gene match: 10. The CDR3 sequence: CASSHSPGQGWNEQFF. As DNA, the CDR3 is TGCGCCAGCAGCCACAGCCCGGGACAGGGATGGAATGAGCAGTTCTTC.

This clonotype showed up just a few times. The chain has TRBV13 and TRBJ1-1; D is unclear. Germline values: CDR1 PRHDT, CDR2 FYEKMQ (reference sequence). This CDR3 comprises 18 residues. Trimming took 5 bases from V and 1 from J, leaving 23 bases between them. The CDR3 sequence: CASSPGSGKEGKNTEAFF. The CDR3 nucleotides read TGTGCCAGCAGCCCAGGCTCCGGGAAAGAAGGGAAGAACACTGAAGCTTTCTTT.

The chain carries TRBV20-1 and TRBJ1-6; D is undetermined. Trimming pared 0 bases from V and 5 bases from J, leaving 11 bases between. Germline CDR1 reads DFQATT; CDR2 reads SNEGSKA (reference sequence). The CDR3 runs to 15 residues. The CDR3 loop is CSAREVGRNNSPLHF. The CDR3 nucleotides are TGCAGTGCTAGAGAGGTGGGAAGGAATAATTCACCCCTCCACTTT.

At least ten counts were recorded for this clonotype. The J gene is TRBJ1-5, the V gene TRBV28; 12 bases map to TRBD1. This CDR3 is 16 amino acids long. The trim removed 5 bases at V and 5 bases at J, leaving 7 bases unmatched. CDR1 MDHEN and CDR2 SYDVKM come from the germline V gene. The CDR3 reads CASSIEGTGGDQPQHF. The CDR3 coding sequence is TGTGCCAGCAGTATAGAAGGGACAGGGGGCGATCAGCCCCAGCATTTT.

This clonotype has a count of ten or more. This chain joins TRBV4-3 and TRBJ2-2, with TRBD1 matching over 8 bases. Germline V gene sequence: CDR1 LGHNA, CDR2 YSLEER. The length of the CDR3 is 18 residues. V lost 2 bases to trimming and J lost 2 bases; unmatched junction nucleotides: 10. CDR3 sequence: CASSQFISGTGNTGELFF. The CDR3 DNA reads as TGCGCCAGCAGCCAATTCATTTCCGGGACAGGAAACACCGGGGAGCTGTTTTTT.

This chain links TRBV27 with TRBJ2-1, with TRBD2 matching 12 bases. Germline CDR1 MNHEY, CDR2 SMNVEV (reference sequence). After removal of 5 bases from V and 8 bases from J, the junction contained 13 bases not matched to a gene. The CDR3 loop spans 17 amino acids. The CDR3 DNA sequence: TGTGCCAGCAGTCCCTACAGTCTAGCGGGAGGGTCGGATGAGCAGTTCTTC. Translated: CASSPYSLAGGSDEQFF.

This clonotype showed up just a few times. The gene calls are TRBV10-3 and TRBJ2-1; the match to TRBD1 covers 7 bases. CDR3 length equals 14 residues. V shed 2 bases, J shed 9 bases, and the junction held 7 bases outside the gene matches. Germline V lookup: CDR1 ENHRY, CDR2 SYGVKD. The DNA of the CDR3 is TGTGCCATCAGTGAGGGGGAAGGGGGCCCTGAGCAGTTCTTC. It codes for CAISEGEGGPEQFF.

V and J are TRBV4-1 and TRBJ2-3; 12 nucleotides align to TRBD2. The J segment lost 2 bases and the V segment lost 0 bases, leaving 9 bases of the junction unmatched. From germline, CDR1 is MGHRA and CDR2 YSYEKL. There are 19 residues in the CDR3. The CDR3, as DNA: TGCGCCAGCAGCCAAGAGTCTAGCGGGAGGGTAGCATTCACAGATACGCAGTATTTT. It codes for CASSQESSGRVAFTDTQYF.

The chain couples TRBV2 to TRBJ2-7, with 9 bases aligning to TRBD1. The CDR3 covers 16 residues. Trimming at V came to 2 bases and at J to 0 bases, leaving 5 bases not matched to a gene. Germline-derived CDR1 and CDR2 are SNHLY and FYNNEI. CDR3: CASSEPGQGNSYEQYF. CDR3 sequence (DNA): TGTGCCAGCAGTGAACCGGGACAGGGTAACTCCTACGAGCAGTACTTC.

In its sample, this clonotype was seen a few times. The genes are TRBV5-1 and TRBJ1-1; D remains unclear. The CDR3 is 14 amino acids. The V gene's germline CDR1 is SGHRS and CDR2 YFSETQ. V lost 0 bases and J 5 bases, leaving 11 bases between the germline ends. CDR3 residues: CASSLEIGDTEAFF. The CDR3 DNA is TGCGCCAGCAGCTTGGAGATTGGGGATACTGAAGCTTTCTTT.

This clonotype turned up a few times. The genes are TRBV4-3 and TRBJ2-1; D not certain. V lost 0 bases and J lost 0, with 9 bases in between. There are 16 residues in the CDR3. Germline V gene sequence: CDR1 LGHNA, CDR2 YSLEER. The CDR3 loop is CASSQDVRSSYNEQFF. CDR3 bases: TGCGCCAGCAGCCAAGATGTGCGGAGCTCCTACAATGAGCAGTTCTTC.

This clonotype was seen more than once but under ten times. This sequence joins TRBV5-1 and TRBJ1-3; D gene unclear. Deletions cut 4 bases from V and 0 bases from J, with 11 bases between. Germline V gene data show CDR1 as SGHRS and CDR2 as YFSETQ. The CDR3 extends over 15 amino acids. CDR3 residues: CASSPEGLSGNTIYF. CDR3 nucleotides: TGCGCCAGCAGCCCGGAGGGTCTCTCTGGAAACACCATATATTTT.

This chain links TRBV7-8 with TRBJ1-5; 7 positions agree with TRBD1. Germline V lookup: CDR1 SGHVS, CDR2 FQNEAQ. With 1 base clipped from V and 1 base from J, the junction kept 4 bases outside the gene matches. This CDR3 has 16 residues. DNA of the CDR3: TGTGCCAGCAGCTTAGAGGGACAGTTAAGCAATCAGCCCCAGCATTTT. It yields the protein CASSLEGQLSNQPQHF.

The V and J genes are TRBV7-9 and TRBJ2-7; a weak D match, TRBD1 (5 bases). Trimming took 1 base from V and 6 from J, leaving 13 bases between them. CDR1 and CDR2 from the germline V gene are SEHNR and FQNEAQ (reference sequence). CDR3 length: 14 amino acids. The CDR3 DNA sequence: TGTGCCAGCAGCTTAGGACAGAGCATGGGCGAGCAGTACTTC. This codes for CASSLGQSMGEQYF.

The V gene is TRBV20-1, the J gene TRBJ2-3; no definite D call. CDR1 DFQATT and CDR2 SNEGSKA come from the germline V gene (reference sequence). V lost 5 bases and J 5 bases, leaving 8 bases between the germline ends. The CDR3 consists of 11 residues. The CDR3 region has the DNA TGCAGTGCTCCCCTGGGAGATACGCAGTATTTT. Translating it yields CSAPLGDTQYF.

The genes are TRBV4-2 and TRBJ1-2; D is undetermined. This CDR3 is 13 amino acids long. Germline-derived CDR1 and CDR2 are LGHNA and YNFKEQ. V shed 2 bases and J shed 8 bases, with 12 bases lying between them. CDR3 in amino acids: CASSQKDIGGYTF. In DNA form, the CDR3 reads TGTGCCAGCAGCCAAAAAGATATTGGGGGCTACACCTTC.

This sequence joins TRBV19 and TRBJ1-1; D is uncertain. This CDR3 spans 14 amino acids. Trimming shortened V by 1 base and J by 6 bases, and 12 bases separated the two germline ends. In germline, CDR1 is LNHDA, CDR2 SQIVND (reference sequence). CDR3 nucleotide sequence: TGTGCCAGTAGTATAGGCCCCCCATCCGCTGAAGCTTTCTTT. This gives the protein CASSIGPPSAEAFF.

The chain employs TRBV2 and TRBJ1-1, with 10 bases identical to TRBD1. Germline values: CDR1 SNHLY, CDR2 FYNNEI. The CDR3 consists of 12 residues. The trim removed 10 bases at V and 5 bases at J, leaving 4 bases unmatched. The CDR3 region has the DNA TGTGCCACTAGGACAGGGGGGACTGAAGCTTTCTTT. It codes for CATRTGGTEAFF.

This clonotype came up a few times. This chain connects TRBV11-3 to TRBJ1-1; tentative D call: TRBD1 (5 bases). The germline gives CDR1 SGHNT, CDR2 YENEEA. CDR3 length: 14 amino acids. The V end was cut by 7 bases, the J end by 0 bases, with 12 bases between. In DNA form, the CDR3 reads TGTGCCAGCACCTCAGGGAACATGAACACTGAAGCTTTCTTT. Translated, it gives CASTSGNMNTEAFF.

J is TRBJ2-7 and V is TRBV5-1; D tentatively fits TRBD1 or TRBD2 (6 bases each). CDR1 and CDR2 from the germline V gene are SGHRS and YFSETQ. Deletions cut 4 bases from V and 6 bases from J, with 14 bases between. CDR3 size: 13 residues. The CDR3 nucleotides read TGCGCCAGCAGCCCGTACGGGGGCTCCGAGCAGTACTTC. It codes for CASSPYGGSEQYF.